This entry concerns a single T cell receptor beta chain. The antigen is not known. Germline V gene lookup returns CDR1 LNHDA and CDR2 SQIVND (reference sequence). V shed 9 bases, J shed 8 bases, and the junction held 22 bases outside the gene matches. The CDR3 is 18 amino acids. Random hexamers were used to reverse transcribe about 0.45 to 1 ug of RNA. An immunoSEQ multiplex PCR generated amplified TCR beta CDR3 products spanning 54 Vbeta and 13 Jbeta. TCRdb re-called the immunoSEQ multiplex PCR reads through MiXCR, storing one row per CDR3 protein. The data contain about 130,000 distinct CDR3 sequences, approximately 93% of them seen just once; the ten biggest clones take up over 0.3%. Blood CD8+ and CD4+ T cells underwent high-throughput TCR beta sequencing. TEMRA cells were FACS-enriched, unlike CD8+ and CD4+ T cells, which were negatively isolated. The data were obtained in a study of CD8 T cells in Susac syndrome. Notes on the study in general: The study recognized that its TCR sequencing and HLA analysis covered a relatively small number of individuals.

The source material was CD8+ T cells from PBMCs. The V gene is TRBV19, the J gene TRBJ2-1; 10 positions match TRBD2. The receptor was derived from a human donor with multiple sclerosis. CDR3 coding DNA: TGTGCCAGCACCGTCCTAGCGGGAGCCCCGCCTCGTGAGGATGAGCAGTTCTTC. Its translation: CASTVLAGAPPREDEQFF. Full variable domain (remainder filled in from reference TRBV19 and TRBJ2-1): DGGITQSPKYLFRKEGQNVTLSCEQNLNHDAMYWYRQDPGQGLRLIYYSQIVNDFQKGDIAEGYSVSREKKESFPLTVTSAQKNPTAFYLCASTVLAGAPPREDEQFFGPGTRLTVL.